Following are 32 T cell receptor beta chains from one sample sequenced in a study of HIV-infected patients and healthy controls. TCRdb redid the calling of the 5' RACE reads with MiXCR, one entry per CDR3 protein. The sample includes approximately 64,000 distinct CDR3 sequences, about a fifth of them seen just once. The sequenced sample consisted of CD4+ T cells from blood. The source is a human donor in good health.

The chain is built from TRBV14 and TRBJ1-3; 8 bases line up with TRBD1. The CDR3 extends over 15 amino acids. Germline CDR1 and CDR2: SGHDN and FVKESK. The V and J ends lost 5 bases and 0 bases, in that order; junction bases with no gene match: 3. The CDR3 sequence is CASSKGQGSGNTIYF. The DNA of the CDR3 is TGTGCCAGCAGCAAAGGACAGGGCTCTGGAAACACCATATATTTT.

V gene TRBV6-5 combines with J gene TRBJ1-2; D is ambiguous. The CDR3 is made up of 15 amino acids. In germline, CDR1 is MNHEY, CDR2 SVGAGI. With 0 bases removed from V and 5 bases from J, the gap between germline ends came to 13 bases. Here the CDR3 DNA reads TGTGCCAGCAGTTACTCGTGGGGAGGAGGATATGGCTACACCTTC. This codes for CASSYSWGGGYGYTF.

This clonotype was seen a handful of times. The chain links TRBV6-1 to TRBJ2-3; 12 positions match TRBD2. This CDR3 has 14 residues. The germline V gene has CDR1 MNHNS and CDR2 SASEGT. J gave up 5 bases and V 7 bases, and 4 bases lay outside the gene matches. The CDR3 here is CASNPLAGGDTQYF. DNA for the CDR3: TGTGCCAGCAACCCACTAGCGGGAGGAGATACGCAGTATTTT.

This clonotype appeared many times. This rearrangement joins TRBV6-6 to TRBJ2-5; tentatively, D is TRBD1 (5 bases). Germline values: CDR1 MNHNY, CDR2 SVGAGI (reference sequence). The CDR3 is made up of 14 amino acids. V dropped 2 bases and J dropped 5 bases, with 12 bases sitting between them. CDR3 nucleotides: TGTGCCAGCAGTTACACCCAGGGTCACGAGACCCAGTACTTC. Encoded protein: CASSYTQGHETQYF.

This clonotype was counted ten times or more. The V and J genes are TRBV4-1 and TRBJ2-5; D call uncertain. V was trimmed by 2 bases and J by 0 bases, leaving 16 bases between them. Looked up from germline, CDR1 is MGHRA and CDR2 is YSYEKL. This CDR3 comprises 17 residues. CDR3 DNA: TGCGCCAGCAGCCAAACCCCCCCAGGCGGAGACCAAGAGACCCAGTACTTC. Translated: CASSQTPPGGDQETQYF.

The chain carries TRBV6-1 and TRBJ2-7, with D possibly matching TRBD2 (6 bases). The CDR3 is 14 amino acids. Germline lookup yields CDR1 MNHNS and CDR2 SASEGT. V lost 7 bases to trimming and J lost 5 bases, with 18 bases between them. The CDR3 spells CASTLGARGDEQYF. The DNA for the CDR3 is TGTGCCAGCACCTTAGGCGCGCGGGGCGACGAGCAGTACTTC.

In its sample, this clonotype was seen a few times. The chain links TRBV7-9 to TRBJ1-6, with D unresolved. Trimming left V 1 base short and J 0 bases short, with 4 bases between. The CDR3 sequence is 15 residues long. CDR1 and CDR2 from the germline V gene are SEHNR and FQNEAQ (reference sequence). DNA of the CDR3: TGTGCCAGCAGCTTAGGGGGCTCCTATAATTCACCCCTCCACTTT. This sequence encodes CASSLGGSYNSPLHF.

CDR3 DNA: TGTGCCATCAGTGACCCCCAGCGGGGGCCAAACTATGGCTACACCTTC. Its protein product is CAISDPQRGPNYGYTF. This rearrangement joins TRBV10-3 to TRBJ1-2, with D perhaps TRBD1 (6 bases). From germline, CDR1 is ENHRY and CDR2 SYGVKD. The CDR3 contains 16 residues. V lost 3 bases and J 2 bases, leaving 16 bases between the germline ends.

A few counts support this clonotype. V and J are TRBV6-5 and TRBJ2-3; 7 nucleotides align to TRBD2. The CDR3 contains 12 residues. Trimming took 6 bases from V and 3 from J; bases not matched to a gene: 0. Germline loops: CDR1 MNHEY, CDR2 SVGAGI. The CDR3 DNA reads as TGTGCCAGCAGCGGGGGGACAGATACGCAGTATTTT. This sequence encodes CASSGGTDTQYF.

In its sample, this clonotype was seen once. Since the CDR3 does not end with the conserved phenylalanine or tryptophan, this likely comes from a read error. CDR3 sequence: CASSLRQGNNEKLFY. CDR3 sequence (DNA): TGTGCCAGCAGCCTTCGACAGGGGAATAATGAAAAACTGTTTTAT. The V and J genes are TRBV3-1 and TRBJ1-4, with 8 bases matching TRBD1. The germline V gene has CDR1 LGHDT and CDR2 YNNKEL (reference sequence). V shed 4 bases and J 4 bases; nucleotides not matched to a gene: 5. The CDR3 has 15 residues.

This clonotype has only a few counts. CDR3 amino acids: CASSPTDSRQGWREDTQYF. The CDR3 DNA follows: TGTGCCAGCAGTCCGACGGACTCCCGACAGGGATGGAGGGAGGATACGCAGTATTTT. This chain connects TRBV14 to TRBJ2-3; tentatively, D is TRBD1 (7 bases). The CDR3 runs 19 residues. Germline V lookup: CDR1 SGHDN, CDR2 FVKESK. The ends were cut back, 6 bases at V and 6 bases at J, with 31 bases in the middle.

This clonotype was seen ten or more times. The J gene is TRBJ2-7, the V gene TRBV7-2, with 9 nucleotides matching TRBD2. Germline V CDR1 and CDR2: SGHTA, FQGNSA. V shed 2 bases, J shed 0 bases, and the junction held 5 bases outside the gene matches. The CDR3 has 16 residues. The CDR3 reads CASSLWGSGSSYEQYF. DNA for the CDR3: TGTGCCAGCAGCTTATGGGGTAGCGGGAGCTCCTACGAGCAGTACTTC.

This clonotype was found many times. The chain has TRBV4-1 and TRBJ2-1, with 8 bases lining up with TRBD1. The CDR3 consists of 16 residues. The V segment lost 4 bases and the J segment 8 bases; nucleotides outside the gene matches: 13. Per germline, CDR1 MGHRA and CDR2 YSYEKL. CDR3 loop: CASSRGGGQGAYEQFF. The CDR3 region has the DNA TGCGCCAGCAGCCGCGGCGGAGGGCAGGGGGCTTATGAGCAGTTCTTC.

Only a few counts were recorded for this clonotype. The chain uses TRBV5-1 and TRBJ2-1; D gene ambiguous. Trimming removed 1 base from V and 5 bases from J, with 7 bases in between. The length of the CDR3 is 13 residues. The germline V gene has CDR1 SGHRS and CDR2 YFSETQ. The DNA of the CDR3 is TGCGCCAGCAGCTTGAATACCAACAATGAGCAGTTCTTC. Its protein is CASSLNTNNEQFF.

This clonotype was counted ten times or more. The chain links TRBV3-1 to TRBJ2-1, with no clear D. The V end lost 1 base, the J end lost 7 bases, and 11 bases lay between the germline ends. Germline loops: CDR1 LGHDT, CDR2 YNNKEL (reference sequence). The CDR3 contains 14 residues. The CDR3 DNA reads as TGTGCCAGCAGCCAAGCGGCAGCTTCGAATGAGCAGTTCTTC. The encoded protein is CASSQAAASNEQFF.

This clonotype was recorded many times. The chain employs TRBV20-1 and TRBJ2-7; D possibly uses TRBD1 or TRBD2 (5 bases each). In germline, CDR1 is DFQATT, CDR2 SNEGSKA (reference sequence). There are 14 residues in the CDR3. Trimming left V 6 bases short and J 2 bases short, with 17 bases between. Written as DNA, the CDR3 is TGCAGTGCCACCGGGGCCGGTCTCACCTACGAGCAGTACTTC. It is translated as CSATGAGLTYEQYF.

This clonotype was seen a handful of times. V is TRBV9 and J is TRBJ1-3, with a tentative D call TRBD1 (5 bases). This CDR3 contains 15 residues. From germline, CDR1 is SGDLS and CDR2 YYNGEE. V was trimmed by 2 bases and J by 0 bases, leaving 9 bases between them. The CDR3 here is CASSVTDYSGNTIYF. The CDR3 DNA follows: TGTGCCAGCAGCGTGACAGATTACTCTGGAAACACCATATATTTT.

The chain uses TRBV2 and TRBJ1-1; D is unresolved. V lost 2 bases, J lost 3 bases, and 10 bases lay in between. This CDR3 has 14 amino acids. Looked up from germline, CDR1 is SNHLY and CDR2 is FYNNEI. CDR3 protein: CASSERGRYTEAFF. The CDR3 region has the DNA TGTGCCAGCAGTGAACGTGGAAGGTACACTGAAGCTTTCTTT.

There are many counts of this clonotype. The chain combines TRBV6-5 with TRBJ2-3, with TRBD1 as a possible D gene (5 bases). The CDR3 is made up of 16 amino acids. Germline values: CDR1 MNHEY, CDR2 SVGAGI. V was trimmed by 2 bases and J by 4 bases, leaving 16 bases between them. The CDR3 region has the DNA TGTGCCAGCAGTTACCTACGACAGAGCAAGGCAGATACGCAGTATTTT. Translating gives CASSYLRQSKADTQYF.

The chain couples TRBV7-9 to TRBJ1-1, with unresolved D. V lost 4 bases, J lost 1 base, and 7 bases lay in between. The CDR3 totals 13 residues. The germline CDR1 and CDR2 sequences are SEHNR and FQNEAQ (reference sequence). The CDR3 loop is CASSSQQNTEAFF. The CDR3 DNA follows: TGTGCCAGCAGCTCACAGCAGAACACTGAAGCTTTCTTT.

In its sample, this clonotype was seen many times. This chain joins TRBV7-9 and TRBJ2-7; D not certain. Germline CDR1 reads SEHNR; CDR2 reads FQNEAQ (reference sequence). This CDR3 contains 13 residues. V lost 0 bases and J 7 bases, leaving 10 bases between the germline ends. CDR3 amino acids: CASSLAGASEQYF. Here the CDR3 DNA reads TGTGCCAGCAGCTTAGCAGGTGCCTCAGAGCAGTACTTC.

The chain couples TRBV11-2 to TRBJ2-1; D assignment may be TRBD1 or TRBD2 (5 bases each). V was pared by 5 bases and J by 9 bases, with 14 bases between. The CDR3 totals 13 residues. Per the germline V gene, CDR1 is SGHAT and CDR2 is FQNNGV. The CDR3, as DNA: TGTGCCAGCAGCGGGACGCTGAACGGTGAGCAGTTCTTC. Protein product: CASSGTLNGEQFF.

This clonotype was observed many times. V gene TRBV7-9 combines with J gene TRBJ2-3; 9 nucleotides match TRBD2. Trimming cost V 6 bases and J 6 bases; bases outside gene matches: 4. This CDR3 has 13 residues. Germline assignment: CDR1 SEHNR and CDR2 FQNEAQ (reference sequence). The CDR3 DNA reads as TGTGCCAGCAGATCCGGACTAGCGGATACGCAGTATTTT. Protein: CASRSGLADTQYF.

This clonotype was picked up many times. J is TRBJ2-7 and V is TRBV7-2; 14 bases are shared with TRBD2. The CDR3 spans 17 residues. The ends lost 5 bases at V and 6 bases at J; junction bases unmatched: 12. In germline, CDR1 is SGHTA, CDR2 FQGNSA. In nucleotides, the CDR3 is TGTGCCAGCAGCGAACCGGGACTAGCGGGGGCCCATGGCGAGCAGTACTTC. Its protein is CASSEPGLAGAHGEQYF.

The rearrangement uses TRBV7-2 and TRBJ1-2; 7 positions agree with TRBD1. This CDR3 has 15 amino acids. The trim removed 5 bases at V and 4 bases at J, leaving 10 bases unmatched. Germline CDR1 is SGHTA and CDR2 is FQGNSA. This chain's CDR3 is CASSPLTGNLYGYTF. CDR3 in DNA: TGTGCCAGCAGCCCCCTGACAGGGAACCTCTATGGCTACACCTTC.

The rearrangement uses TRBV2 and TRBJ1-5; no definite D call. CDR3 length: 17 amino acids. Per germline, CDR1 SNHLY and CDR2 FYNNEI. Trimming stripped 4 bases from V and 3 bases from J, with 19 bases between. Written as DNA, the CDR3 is TGTGCCAGCAGTGCGGAGGCAGGTGATGCGTACAATCAGCCCCAGCATTTT. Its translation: CASSAEAGDAYNQPQHF. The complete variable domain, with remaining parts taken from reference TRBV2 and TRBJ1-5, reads EPEVTQTPSHQVTQMGQEVILRCVPISNHLYFYWYRQILGQKVEFLVSFYNNEISEKSEIFDDQFSVERPDGSNFTLKIRSTKLEDSAMYFCASSAEAGDAYNQPQHFGDGTRLSIL.

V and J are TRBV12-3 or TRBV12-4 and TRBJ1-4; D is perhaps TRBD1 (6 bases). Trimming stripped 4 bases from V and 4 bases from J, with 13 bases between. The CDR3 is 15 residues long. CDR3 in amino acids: CASSYRGQLNEKLFF. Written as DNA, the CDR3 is TGTGCCAGCAGTTATAGAGGACAGCTTAATGAAAAACTGTTTTTT.

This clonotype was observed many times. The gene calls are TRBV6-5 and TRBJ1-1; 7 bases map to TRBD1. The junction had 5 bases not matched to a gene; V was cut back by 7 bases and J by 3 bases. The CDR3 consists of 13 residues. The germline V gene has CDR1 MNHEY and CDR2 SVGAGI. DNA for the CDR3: TGTGCCAGCACCCAGGGGGGGGACACTGAAGCTTTCTTT. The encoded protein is CASTQGGDTEAFF.

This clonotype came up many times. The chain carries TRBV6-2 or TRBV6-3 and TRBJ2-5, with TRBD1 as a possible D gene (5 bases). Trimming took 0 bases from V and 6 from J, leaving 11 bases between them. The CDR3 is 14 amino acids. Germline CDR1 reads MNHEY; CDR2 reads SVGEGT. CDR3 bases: TGTGCCAGCAGTTACTCCTGGCAGGGAAAGACCCAGTACTTC. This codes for CASSYSWQGKTQYF.

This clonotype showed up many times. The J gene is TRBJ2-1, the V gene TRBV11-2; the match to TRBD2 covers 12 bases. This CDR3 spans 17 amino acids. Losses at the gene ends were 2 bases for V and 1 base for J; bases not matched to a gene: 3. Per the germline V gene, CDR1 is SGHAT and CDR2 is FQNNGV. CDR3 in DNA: TGTGCCAGCAGCTTAAGACTAGCGGGAGCATCCTACAATGAGCAGTTCTTC. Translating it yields CASSLRLAGASYNEQFF.

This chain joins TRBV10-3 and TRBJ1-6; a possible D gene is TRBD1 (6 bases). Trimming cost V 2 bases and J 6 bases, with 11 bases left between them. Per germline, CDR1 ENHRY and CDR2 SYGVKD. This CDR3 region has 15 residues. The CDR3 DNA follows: TGTGCCATCAGTGAGGCGCCAGGGGCTAATTCACCCCTCCACTTT. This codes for CAISEAPGANSPLHF.

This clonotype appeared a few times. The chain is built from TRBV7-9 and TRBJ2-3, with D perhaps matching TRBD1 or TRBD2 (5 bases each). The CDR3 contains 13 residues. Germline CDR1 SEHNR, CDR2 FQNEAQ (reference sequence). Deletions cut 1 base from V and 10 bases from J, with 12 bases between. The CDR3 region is CASSLGPGQSQYF. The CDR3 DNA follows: TGTGCCAGCAGCTTAGGGCCGGGGCAATCGCAGTATTTT.